This entry is about one T cell receptor beta chain. As yet, its antigen is unknown. CD4+ T cells from unexposed donors were obtained before the COVID-19 pandemic (2011-2018). After about 11 days of culture, CD4+ T cells were isolated. As cell numbers allowed, unexposed-donor CD4+ T cells faced SARS-CoV-2 S/N and four cold-coronavirus spikes. These data originate in a study of CD4 T cells in relation to SARS-CoV-2 and coronaviruses. The overall study: ViraFEST: approximately 10-day antigen culture of PBMCs, then TCR beta CDR3 sequencing. The negative reference was HIV-1 Nef peptide pool or peptide-free culture.

The repertoire was sequenced with immunoSEQ multiplex PCR; TCRdb's copy has only in-frame clones and lacks some. The table shows under 20,000 clones, with just under 75% occurring only once. Trimming removed 4 bases from V and 2 bases from J, with 14 bases in between. The germline V gene has CDR1 LGHNA and CDR2 YSLEER. This CDR3 comprises 15 residues. The study, taken as a whole, reports: Compared with monoreactive clones, crossreactive clones showed significantly weaker SARS-CoV-2 expansion.

Sequenced material: CD4+ T cells from PBMCs, cultured in vitro. The rearrangement uses TRBV4-3 and TRBJ2-5; TRBD2 is a possible D gene (6 bases). The receptor was isolated from a human donor in good health. This chain's CDR3 is CASSPLLAEQETQYF. As DNA, the CDR3 is TGCGCCAGCAGCCCTCTATTAGCGGAGCAAGAGACCCAGTACTTC.